This T cell receptor beta chain appears in the sequencing data of a study of identical twins. This CDR3 has 17 residues. The V and J ends lost 4 bases and 1 base, in that order; junction bases with no gene match: 7. Germline V gene lookup returns CDR1 LGHNA and CDR2 YSLEER. Each CDR3 protein is one row after TCRdb ran MiXCR on the 5' RACE reads. The sample shows about 470,000 distinct CDR3 sequences, roughly 24% of them seen only once. This sample was shared with a second study, whose subject was T cells expressing NK-cell markers.

The TCR was taken from a woman in her late teens or twenties in good health. The material sequenced was CD4+ T cells sorted from blood. The chain links TRBV4-3 to TRBJ2-2; 9 nucleotides match TRBD1. The CDR3 here is CASSLQSGQGNTGELFF. CDR3 sequence (DNA): TGCGCCAGCAGCCTGCAGTCGGGACAGGGGAACACCGGGGAGCTGTTTTTT.